This is a list of T cell receptor beta chains from one sample in a study of STAT3 mutations in large granular lymphocyte leukemia. Measured with immunoSEQ multiplex PCR; TCRdb has only the in-frame clones, and not every one. The sample lists roughly 9,700 clones; 70% to 90% were seen once. Sequences were obtained from peripheral blood mononuclear cells. All receptors derive from a man in his fifties or sixties with T-cell large granular lymphocyte leukemia. Some clones in this sample may be carry-over from other donors' samples. CDR3s include the opening cysteine and the closing phenylalanine or tryptophan. A D gene is named only where the DNA matches it firmly. The size entry is marked missing in some rows and otherwise reads once, few, many or a size class.

v_gene,abundance,j_gene,d_gene,CDR3nt,CDR3aa
TRBV5-1,.,TRBJ2-7,.,TGCGCCAGCAGCTTGGTGCGAGAGGGGCTTGGCGAGCAGTACTTC,CASSLVREGLGEQYF
TRBV5-1,.,TRBJ1-6,.,TGCGCCAGCAGCTTGGAATCCGCTACACCCCTCCACTTT,CASSLESATPLHF
TRBV4-1,.,TRBJ2-2,TRBD2,TGCGCCAGCAGCCAACACACTAGCGGGAGTCGCACCGGGGAGCTGTTTTTT,CASSQHTSGSRTGELFF
TRBV6-5,.,TRBJ1-2,TRBD1,TGTGCCAGCAGTCAGGACAGGGACTATGGCTACACCTTC,CASSQDRDYGYTF
TRBV19,.,TRBJ2-7,.,TGTGCCAGTAGTGCCCGGGGGAAAGACTACGAGCAGTACTTC,CASSARGKDYEQYF
TRBV5-6,once,TRBJ2-7,TRBD1,TGTGCCAGCAGCTTGGCCCGCGGGACAGGGTTTCACGAGCAGTACTTC,CASSLARGTGFHEQYF
TRBV18,.,TRBJ1-2,.,TGTGCCAGCTCACCGGCAGGGTACTATGGCTACACCTTC,CASSPAGYYGYTF
TRBV15,.,TRBJ2-5,.,TGTGCCACTACGACCGGGGGACTAGAGACCCAGTACTTC,CATTTGGLETQYF
TRBV5-1,.,TRBJ1-1,.,TGCGCCAGCAGCTGGGGGCCCGGGGGGGCTGAAGCTTTCTTT,CASSWGPGGAEAFF
TRBV30,.,TRBJ1-3,TRBD1,TGTGCCTGGAGTTCCCAGGGGGCCTTCTCTGGAAACACCATATATTTT,CAWSSQGAFSGNTIYF
TRBV5-1,few,TRBJ2-1,TRBD1,TGCGCCAGCAGCTTACGTTTGGGACAGGGGGACAATGAGCAGTTCTTC,CASSLRLGQGDNEQFF
TRBV5-1,once,TRBJ1-1,.,TGCGCCAGCAGCTTGGACGGACTATATAACACTGAAGCTTTCTTT,CASSLDGLYNTEAFF
TRBV9,.,TRBJ1-2,.,TGTGCCAGCAGCTCATACGGGACCGCTATGCTCTACTATGGCTACACCTTC,CASSSYGTAMLYYGYTF
TRBV7-9,once,TRBJ1-3,.,TGTGCCAGCATACCGTACAGTACTGGAAACACCATATATTTT,CASIPYSTGNTIYF
TRBV9,.,TRBJ2-1,.,TGTGCCAGCAGCGTAGAGTCAGGCTCCTACAATGAGCAGTTCTTC,CASSVESGSYNEQFF
TRBV7-9,.,TRBJ2-7,TRBD2,TGTGCCAGCAGCTTAGTGACTAGCGGGAGGTACGAGCAGTACTTC,CASSLVTSGRYEQYF
TRBV7-8,.,TRBJ2-1,TRBD2,TGTGCCAGCAGCTTGCCCTTACTAGCGGGATACAACAATGAGCAGTTCTTC,CASSLPLLAGYNNEQFF
TRBV4-3,.,TRBJ2-1,TRBD2,TGCGCCAGCAGCCGGGGGGGACTAGCGGGAAGGGCTGAGCAGTTCTTC,CASSRGGLAGRAEQFF
TRBV9,.,TRBJ2-7,.,TGTGCCAGCACCTCAAGCTACGAGCAGTACTTC,CASTSSYEQYF
TRBV9,.,TRBJ2-3,.,TGTGCCAGCAGCGTCTCCTACAGGGTCACAGATACGCAGTATTTT,CASSVSYRVTDTQYF
TRBV27,.,TRBJ1-6,.,TGTGCCAGCAGTTGGGGCCAGCGGCCTTCACCCCTCCACTTT,CASSWGQRPSPLHF
TRBV18,.,TRBJ1-5,TRBD1,TGTGCCAGCTCACGGGACAGTGAGAATCAGCCCCAGCATTTT,CASSRDSENQPQHF
TRBV19,.,TRBJ2-1,TRBD2,TGTGCCAGTAGCGGAGCGGGGGCATCTCCTCTCGGGGATGAGCAGTTCTTC,CASSGAGASPLGDEQFF
TRBV5-1,.,TRBJ1-5,.,TGCGCCAGCAGCTTGGGTTGGGGGGATCAGCCCCAGCATTTT,CASSLGWGDQPQHF
TRBV6-1,once,TRBJ1-5,.,TGTGCCAGCGAGACAGTGAGCAATCAGCCCCAGCATTTT,CASETVSNQPQHF
TRBV11-2,.,TRBJ2-1,TRBD2,TGTGCCAGCAGCCTGCCCGGGACTAGCGGGAGGGCCAACAATGAGCAGTTCTTC,CASSLPGTSGRANNEQFF
TRBV18,.,TRBJ1-1,.,TGTGCCAGCTCACCTTCAGGGGACACTGAAGCTTTCTTT,CASSPSGDTEAFF
TRBV21-1,.,TRBJ2-1,.,TGTGCCAGCAGCAAAGAGGAGCGGGAGGGCCCATGGATCCACAATGAGCAGTTCTTC,CASSKEEREGPWIHNEQFF
TRBV5-1,few,TRBJ1-6,TRBD1,TGCGCCAGCAGCCCACAGGGGAGCTCCTATAATTCACCCCTCCACTTT,CASSPQGSSYNSPLHF
TRBV18,.,TRBJ2-1,.,TGTGCCAGCTCACCAATGGGGGAATCCTACAATGAGCAGTTCTTC,CASSPMGESYNEQFF
TRBV29-1,.,TRBJ2-7,TRBD2,TGCAGCGTTGTAGCGGGAGAGAGATATAGCGAGCAGTACTTC,CSVVAGERYSEQYF
TRBV5-1,.,TRBJ1-4,TRBD1,TGCGCCAGCACCTTCGGGACAGGGGGTGAAAAACTGTTTTTT,CASTFGTGGEKLFF
TRBV5-1,.,TRBJ1-1,.,TGCGCCAGCAGCTTGGAGGGAGGGGTCGCTGAAGCTTTCTTT,CASSLEGGVAEAFF
TRBV7-8,few,TRBJ2-7,.,TGTGCCAGCAGCTTAATCGAAGGGGGTATCTACGAGCAGTACTTC,CASSLIEGGIYEQYF
TRBV15,.,TRBJ2-3,.,TGTGCCACCAGCAGAGAGGGGCCGTTGGGAGATACGCAGTATTTT,CATSREGPLGDTQYF
TRBV30,.,TRBJ2-7,.,TGTGCCTGGAGTAGACTTTACGAGCAGTACTTC,CAWSRLYEQYF
TRBV5-1,.,TRBJ2-3,TRBD2,TGCGCCAGCAGCGTCGGTCCTAGCGGCGGCACAGATACGCAGTATTTT,CASSVGPSGGTDTQYF
TRBV10-2,.,TRBJ2-2,TRBD2,TGCGCCAGCAGTGTGACAGCGGGAGGACGACCCGGGGAGCTGTTTTTT,CASSVTAGGRPGELFF
TRBV19,.,TRBJ2-2,TRBD2,TGTGCCAGCTTGACTAGCGGGAGGGCCGGCACCGGGGAGCTGTTTTTT,CASLTSGRAGTGELFF
TRBV7-9,.,TRBJ2-5,TRBD2,TGTGCCAGCAGCCCACCTAGCGGGAGGGCCGGCGGAGAGACCCAGTACTTC,CASSPPSGRAGGETQYF
TRBV29-1,.,TRBJ1-2,.,TGCAGCGCGGGTACCGGGACGAACTATGGCTACACCTTC,CSAGTGTNYGYTF
TRBV7-2,.,TRBJ2-4,TRBD1,TGTGCCAGCAGCAAGGGGGAGACAGGGGCCCGCAAAAACATTCAGTACTTC,CASSKGETGARKNIQYF
TRBV5-1,.,TRBJ2-7,TRBD1,TGCGCCAGCAGCCCTAGACAGGGGGTCTACGAGCAGTACTTC,CASSPRQGVYEQYF
TRBV30,.,TRBJ1-1,.,TGTGCCTGGAGTAGGGGTGAGAACACTGAAGCTTTCTTT,CAWSRGENTEAFF
TRBV29-1,.,TRBJ1-3,TRBD1,TGCAGCGCCTGGGACAGGGCTGGAAACACCATATATTTT,CSAWDRAGNTIYF
TRBV7-9,.,TRBJ2-7,.,TGTGCCAGCAGCTTAGCGAATTACGAGCAGTACTTC,CASSLANYEQYF
TRBV9,.,TRBJ1-5,.,TGTGCCAGCAGCCCCACCTTCCACGGGGGGCTCGGGGCCCAGCATTTT,CASSPTFHGGLGAQHF